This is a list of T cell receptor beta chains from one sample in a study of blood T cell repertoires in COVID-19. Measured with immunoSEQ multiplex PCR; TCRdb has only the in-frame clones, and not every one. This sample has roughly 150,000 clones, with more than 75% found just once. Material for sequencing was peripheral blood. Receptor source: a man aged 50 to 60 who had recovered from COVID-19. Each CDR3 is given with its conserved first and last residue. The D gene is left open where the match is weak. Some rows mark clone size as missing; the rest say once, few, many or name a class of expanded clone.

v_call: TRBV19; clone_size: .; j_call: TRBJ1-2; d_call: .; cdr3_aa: CASSIVAGLDGYTF; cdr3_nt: TGTGCCAGTAGTATAGTAGCAGGGTTGGATGGCTACACCTTC
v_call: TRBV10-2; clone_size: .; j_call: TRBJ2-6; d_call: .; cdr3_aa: CASSASLSGANVLTF; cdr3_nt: TGCGCCAGCAGTGCGTCCCTCTCTGGGGCCAACGTCCTGACTTTC
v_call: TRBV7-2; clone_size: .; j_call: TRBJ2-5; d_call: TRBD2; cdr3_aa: CASSLTGTGGRETQYF; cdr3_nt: TGTGCCAGCAGCTTAACGGGGACGGGAGGTCGGGAGACCCAGTACTTC
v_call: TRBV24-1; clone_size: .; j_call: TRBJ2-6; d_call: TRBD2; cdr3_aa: CATSDPGGSGANVLTF; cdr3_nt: TGTGCCACCAGTGACCCCGGGGGGTCTGGGGCCAACGTCCTGACTTTC
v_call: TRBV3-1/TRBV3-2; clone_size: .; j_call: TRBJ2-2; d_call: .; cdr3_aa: CASSGSGAGELFF; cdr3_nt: TGTGCCAGCAGCGGGAGTGGGGCCGGGGAGCTGTTTTTT
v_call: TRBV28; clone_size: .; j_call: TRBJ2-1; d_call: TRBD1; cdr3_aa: CASSLLDRLSYNEQFF; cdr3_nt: TGTGCCAGCAGTTTATTGGACAGGCTCTCCTACAATGAGCAGTTCTTC
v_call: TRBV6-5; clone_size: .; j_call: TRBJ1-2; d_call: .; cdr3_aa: CASSSAIDYGYTF; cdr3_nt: TGTGCCAGCTCCTCCGCTATCGACTATGGCTACACCTTC
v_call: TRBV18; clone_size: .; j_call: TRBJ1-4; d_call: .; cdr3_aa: CASSPRQTATNEKLFF; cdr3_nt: TGTGCCAGCTCACCAAGACAGACAGCAACTAATGAAAAACTGTTTTTT
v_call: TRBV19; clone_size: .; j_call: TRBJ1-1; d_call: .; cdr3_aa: CASSTGSMNTEAFF; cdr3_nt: TGTGCCAGTAGTACGGGTTCTATGAACACTGAAGCTTTCTTT
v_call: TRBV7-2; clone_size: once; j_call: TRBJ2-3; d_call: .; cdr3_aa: CASSAVRRGTDTQYF; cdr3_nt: TGTGCCAGCAGCGCGGTTCGCAGGGGCACAGATACGCAGTATTTT
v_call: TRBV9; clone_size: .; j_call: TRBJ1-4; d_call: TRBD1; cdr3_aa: CASSPGQGSVFF; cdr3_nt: TGTGCCAGCAGCCCAGGACAGGGGTCCGTGTTTTTT
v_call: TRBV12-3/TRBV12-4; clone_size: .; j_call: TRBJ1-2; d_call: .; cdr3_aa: CASSMNRDGYTF; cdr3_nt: TGTGCCAGCAGTATGAACAGGGACGGCTACACCTTC
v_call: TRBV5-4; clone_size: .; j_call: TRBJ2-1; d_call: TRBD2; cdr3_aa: CASSLLAGNYNEQFF; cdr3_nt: TGTGCCAGCAGCCTCCTAGCGGGAAATTACAATGAGCAGTTCTTC
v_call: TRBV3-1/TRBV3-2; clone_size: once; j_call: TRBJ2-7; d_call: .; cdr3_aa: CASSQDLREIGYEQYF; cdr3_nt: TGTGCCAGCAGCCAAGATTTGAGGGAGATCGGGTACGAGCAGTACTTC
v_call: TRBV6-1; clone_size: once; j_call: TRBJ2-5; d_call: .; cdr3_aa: CASSEFRVQYF; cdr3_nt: TGTGCCAGCAGTGAGTTCCGAGTTCAGTACTTC
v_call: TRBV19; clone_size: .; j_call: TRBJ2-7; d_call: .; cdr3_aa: CASSKFGQRSYEQYF; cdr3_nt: TGTGCCAGTAGTAAGTTTGGACAGCGCTCCTACGAGCAGTACTTC
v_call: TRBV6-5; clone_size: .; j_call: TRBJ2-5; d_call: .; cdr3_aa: CASRQGFQETQYF; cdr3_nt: TGTGCCAGCAGACAGGGCTTCCAAGAGACCCAGTACTTC
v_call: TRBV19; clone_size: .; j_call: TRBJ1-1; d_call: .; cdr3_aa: CASSSRVKNTEAFF; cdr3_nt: TGTGCCAGTAGTAGCAGGGTTAAGAACACTGAAGCTTTCTTT
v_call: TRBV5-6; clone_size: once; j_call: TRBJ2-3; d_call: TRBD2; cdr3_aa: CASSLAASGRKTDTQYF; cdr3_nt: TGTGCCAGCAGCTTGGCCGCTAGCGGGAGGAAGACAGATACGCAGTATTTT
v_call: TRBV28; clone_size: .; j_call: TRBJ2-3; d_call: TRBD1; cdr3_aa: CASSSGGMGTDTQYF; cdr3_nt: TGTGCCAGCAGTTCAGGGGGCATGGGCACAGATACGCAGTATTTT
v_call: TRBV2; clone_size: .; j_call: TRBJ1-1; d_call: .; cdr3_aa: CASSRDSLMNTEAFF; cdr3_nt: TGTGCCAGCAGCAGAGACAGCCTAATGAACACTGAAGCTTTCTTT
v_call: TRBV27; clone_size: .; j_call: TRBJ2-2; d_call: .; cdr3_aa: CASSLTRETGELFF; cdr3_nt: TGTGCCAGCAGCCTCACCAGGGAAACCGGGGAGCTGTTTTTT
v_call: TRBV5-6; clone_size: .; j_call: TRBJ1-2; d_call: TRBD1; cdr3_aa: CASSLLQGGGYTF; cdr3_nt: TGTGCCAGCAGCTTGCTTCAGGGGGGTGGCTACACCTTC
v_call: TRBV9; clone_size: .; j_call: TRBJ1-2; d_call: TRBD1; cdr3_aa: CASSPRDSLWIDYTF; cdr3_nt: TGTGCCAGCAGCCCCAGGGACAGTCTATGGATCGACTACACCTTC
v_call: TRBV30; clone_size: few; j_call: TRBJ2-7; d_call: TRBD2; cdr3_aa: CAWSVSSGTSGRGSNSYEQYF; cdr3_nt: TGTGCCTGGAGTGTATCGTCCGGGACTAGCGGGAGAGGCTCCAATTCTTACGAGCAGTACTTC
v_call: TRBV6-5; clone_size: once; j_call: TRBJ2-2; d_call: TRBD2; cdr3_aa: CASSFLAGVTGELFF; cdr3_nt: TGTGCCAGCAGTTTTCTAGCGGGAGTCACCGGGGAGCTGTTTTTT
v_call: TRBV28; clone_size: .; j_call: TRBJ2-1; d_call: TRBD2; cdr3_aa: CASTPLLAGGLNEQFF; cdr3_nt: TGTGCCAGCACCCCCTTACTAGCGGGGGGGCTTAATGAGCAGTTCTTC
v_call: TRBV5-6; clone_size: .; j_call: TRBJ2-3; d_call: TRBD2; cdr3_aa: CASSLRSGRTDTQYF; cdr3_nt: TGTGCCAGCAGCTTGAGGAGCGGGAGAACAGATACGCAGTATTTT
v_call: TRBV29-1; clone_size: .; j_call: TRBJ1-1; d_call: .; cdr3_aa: CSVYLGVDTEAFF; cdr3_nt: TGCAGCGTGTACCTAGGGGTGGACACTGAAGCTTTCTTT
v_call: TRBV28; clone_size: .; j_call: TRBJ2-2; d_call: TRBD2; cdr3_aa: CASSLRTSLGTGELFF; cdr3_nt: TGTGCCAGCAGCTTACGGACTAGCCTTGGCACCGGGGAGCTGTTTTTT
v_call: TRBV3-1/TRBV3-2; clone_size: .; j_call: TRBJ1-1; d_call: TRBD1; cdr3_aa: CASSTRQGPYTEAFF; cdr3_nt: TGTGCCAGCAGCACCCGACAGGGGCCCTATACTGAAGCTTTCTTT
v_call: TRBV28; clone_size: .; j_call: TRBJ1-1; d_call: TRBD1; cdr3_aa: CASSPRQGEAFF; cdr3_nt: TGTGCCAGCAGTCCCCGACAGGGTGAAGCTTTCTTT
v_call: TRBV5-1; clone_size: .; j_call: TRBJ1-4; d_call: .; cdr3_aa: CASSLEGVNEKLFF; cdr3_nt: TGCGCCAGCAGCTTGGAAGGGGTTAATGAAAAACTGTTTTTT
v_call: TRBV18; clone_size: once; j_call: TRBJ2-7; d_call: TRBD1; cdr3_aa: CASSGQGYYEQYF; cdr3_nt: TGTGCCAGCTCGGGACAGGGGTACTACGAGCAGTACTTC
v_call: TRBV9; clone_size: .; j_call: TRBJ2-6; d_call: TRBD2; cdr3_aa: CASSPRGEGPFSGANVLTF; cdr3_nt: TGTGCCAGCAGCCCACGAGGGGAGGGACCTTTCTCTGGGGCCAACGTCCTGACTTTC
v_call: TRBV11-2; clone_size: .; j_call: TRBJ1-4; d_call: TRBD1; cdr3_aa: CASSLGDRGEKLFF; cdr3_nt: TGTGCCAGCAGCTTAGGGGACAGGGGTGAAAAACTGTTTTTT
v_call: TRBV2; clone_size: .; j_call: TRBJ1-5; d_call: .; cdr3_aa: CASSEGGRRANQPQHF; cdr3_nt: TGTGCCAGCAGTGAGGGGGGGAGACGGGCTAATCAGCCCCAGCATTTT
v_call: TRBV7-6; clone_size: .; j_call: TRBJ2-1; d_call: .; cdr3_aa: CASSSWTTGNEQFF; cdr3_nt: TGTGCCAGCAGCTCCTGGACCACGGGGAATGAGCAGTTCTTC
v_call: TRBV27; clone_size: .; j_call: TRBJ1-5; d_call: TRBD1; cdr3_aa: CASSLAGGLGNQPQHF; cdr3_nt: TGTGCCAGCAGTTTGGCAGGGGGCCTCGGCAATCAGCCCCAGCATTTT
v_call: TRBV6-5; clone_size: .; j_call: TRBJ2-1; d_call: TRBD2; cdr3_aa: CASSPGTRTYNEQFF; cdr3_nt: TGTGCCAGCAGTCCCGGGACTAGAACCTACAATGAGCAGTTCTTC
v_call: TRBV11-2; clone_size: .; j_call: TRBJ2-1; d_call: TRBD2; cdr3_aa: CASSLRFGGLAYNEQFF; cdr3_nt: TGTGCCAGCAGCTTAAGGTTCGGGGGACTAGCCTACAATGAGCAGTTCTTC
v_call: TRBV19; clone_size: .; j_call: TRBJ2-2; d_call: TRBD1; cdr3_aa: CASKVGTGNTGELFF; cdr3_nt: TGTGCCAGTAAAGTAGGGACAGGGAACACCGGGGAGCTGTTTTTT
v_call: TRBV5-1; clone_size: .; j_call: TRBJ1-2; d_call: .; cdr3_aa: CASSLELGRNYGYTF; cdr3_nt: TGCGCCAGCAGCTTGGAATTGGGCCGTAACTATGGCTACACCTTC
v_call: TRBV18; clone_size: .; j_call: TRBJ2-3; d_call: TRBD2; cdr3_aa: CASSPGLAGADTQYF; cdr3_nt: TGTGCCAGCTCACCGGGACTAGCGGGAGCAGATACGCAGTATTTT
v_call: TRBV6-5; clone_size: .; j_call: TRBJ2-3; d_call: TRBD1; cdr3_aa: CASSATGGRDTQYF; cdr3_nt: TGTGCCAGCAGCGCGACAGGGGGGAGAGATACGCAGTATTTT
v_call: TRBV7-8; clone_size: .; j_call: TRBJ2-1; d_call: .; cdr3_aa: CASSSSRERGAYNEQFF; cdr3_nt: TGTGCCAGCAGCTCGAGCCGGGAACGTGGGGCCTACAATGAGCAGTTCTTC
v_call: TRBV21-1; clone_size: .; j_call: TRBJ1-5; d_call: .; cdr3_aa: CARFRGVNQPQHF; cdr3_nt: TGTGCCAGATTCAGGGGTGTCAATCAGCCCCAGCATTTT
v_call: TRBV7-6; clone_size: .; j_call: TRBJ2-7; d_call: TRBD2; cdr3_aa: CASILWGGEQYF; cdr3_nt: TGTGCCAGCATCCTCTGGGGGGGGGAGCAGTACTTC
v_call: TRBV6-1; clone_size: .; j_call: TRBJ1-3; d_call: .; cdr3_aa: CASSETGGNTIYF; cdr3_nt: TGTGCCAGCAGTGAGACTGGTGGAAACACCATATATTTT
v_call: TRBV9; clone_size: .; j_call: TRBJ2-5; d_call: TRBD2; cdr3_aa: CASRGRAGGEETQYF; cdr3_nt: TGTGCCAGCAGGGGGAGAGCGGGAGGAGAGGAGACCCAGTACTTC
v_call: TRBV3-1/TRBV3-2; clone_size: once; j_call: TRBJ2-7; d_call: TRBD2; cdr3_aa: CASSQGTSGRSGEQYF; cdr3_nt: TGTGCCAGCAGCCAAGGGACTAGCGGGAGATCGGGCGAGCAGTACTTC
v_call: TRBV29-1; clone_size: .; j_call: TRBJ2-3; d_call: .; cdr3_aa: CSVAPGRGPDTQYF; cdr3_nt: TGCAGCGTTGCCCCCGGGAGAGGCCCAGATACGCAGTATTTT
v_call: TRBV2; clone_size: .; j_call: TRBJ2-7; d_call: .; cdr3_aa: CASSPIGGYEQYF; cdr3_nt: TGTGCCAGCAGCCCAATAGGGGGCTACGAGCAGTACTTC
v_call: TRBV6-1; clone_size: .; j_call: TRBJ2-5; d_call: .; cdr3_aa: CASSEEQGTVQETQYF; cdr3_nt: TGTGCCAGCAGTGAAGAACAGGGCACGGTACAAGAGACCCAGTACTTC
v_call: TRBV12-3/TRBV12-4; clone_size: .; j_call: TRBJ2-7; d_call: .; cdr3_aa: CASSLSGHHEQYF; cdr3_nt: TGTGCCAGCAGTTTAAGCGGCCACCACGAGCAGTACTTC
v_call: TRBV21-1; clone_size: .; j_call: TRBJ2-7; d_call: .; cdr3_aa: CASGDSTPYEQYF; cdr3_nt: TGTGCCAGCGGAGACAGTACACCCTACGAGCAGTACTTC
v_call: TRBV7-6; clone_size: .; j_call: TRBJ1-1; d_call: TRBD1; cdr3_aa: CASSLEARQGNTEAFF; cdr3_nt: TGTGCCAGCAGCTTAGAAGCGAGACAGGGGAACACTGAAGCTTTCTTT